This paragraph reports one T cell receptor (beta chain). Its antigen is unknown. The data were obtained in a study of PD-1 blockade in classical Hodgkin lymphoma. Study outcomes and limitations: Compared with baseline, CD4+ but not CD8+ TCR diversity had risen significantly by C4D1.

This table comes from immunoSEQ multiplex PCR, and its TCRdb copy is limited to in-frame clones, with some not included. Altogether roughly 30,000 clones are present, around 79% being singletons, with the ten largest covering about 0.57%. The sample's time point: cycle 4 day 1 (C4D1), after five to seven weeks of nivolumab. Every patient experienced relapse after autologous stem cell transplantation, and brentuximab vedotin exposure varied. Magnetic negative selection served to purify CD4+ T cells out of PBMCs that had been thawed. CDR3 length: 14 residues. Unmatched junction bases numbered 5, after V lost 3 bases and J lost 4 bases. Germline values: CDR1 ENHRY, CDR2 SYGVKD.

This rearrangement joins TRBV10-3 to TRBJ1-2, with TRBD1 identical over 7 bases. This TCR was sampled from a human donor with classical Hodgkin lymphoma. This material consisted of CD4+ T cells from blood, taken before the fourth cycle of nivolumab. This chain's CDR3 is CAISDYRDSYGYTF. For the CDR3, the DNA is TGTGCCATCAGTGACTACCGGGACAGCTATGGCTACACCTTC.